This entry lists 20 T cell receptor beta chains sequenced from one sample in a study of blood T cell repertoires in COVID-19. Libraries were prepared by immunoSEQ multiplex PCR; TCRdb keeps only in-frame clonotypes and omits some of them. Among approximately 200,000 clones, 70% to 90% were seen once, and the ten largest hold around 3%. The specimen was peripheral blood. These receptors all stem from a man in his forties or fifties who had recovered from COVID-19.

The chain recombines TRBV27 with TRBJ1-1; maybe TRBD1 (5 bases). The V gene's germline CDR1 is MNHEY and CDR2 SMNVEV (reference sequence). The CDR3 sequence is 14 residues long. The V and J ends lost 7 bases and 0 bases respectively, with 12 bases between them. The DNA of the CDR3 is TGTGCCAGCACGGTAGGAGGGGTGAACACTGAAGCTTTCTTT. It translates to CASTVGGVNTEAFF.

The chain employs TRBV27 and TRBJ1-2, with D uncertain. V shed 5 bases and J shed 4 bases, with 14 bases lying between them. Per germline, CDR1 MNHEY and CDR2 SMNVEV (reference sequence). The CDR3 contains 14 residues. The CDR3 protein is CASSLSRVGYGYTF. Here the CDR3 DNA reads TGTGCCAGCAGTCTCTCGAGGGTCGGCTATGGCTACACCTTC.

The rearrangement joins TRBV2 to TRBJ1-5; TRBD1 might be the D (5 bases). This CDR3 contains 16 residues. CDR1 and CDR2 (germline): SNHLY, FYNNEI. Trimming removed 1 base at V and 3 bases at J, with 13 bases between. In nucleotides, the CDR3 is TGTGCCAGCAGTGAAGGGGGCAGGGTGCTCAATCAGCCCCAGCATTTT. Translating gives CASSEGGRVLNQPQHF.

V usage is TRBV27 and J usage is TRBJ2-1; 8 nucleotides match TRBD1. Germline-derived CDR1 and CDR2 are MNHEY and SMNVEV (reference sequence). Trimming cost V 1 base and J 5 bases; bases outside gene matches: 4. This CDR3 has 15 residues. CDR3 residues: CASSLYWTGNNEQFF. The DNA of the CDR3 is TGTGCCAGCAGTTTATACTGGACAGGGAACAATGAGCAGTTCTTC.

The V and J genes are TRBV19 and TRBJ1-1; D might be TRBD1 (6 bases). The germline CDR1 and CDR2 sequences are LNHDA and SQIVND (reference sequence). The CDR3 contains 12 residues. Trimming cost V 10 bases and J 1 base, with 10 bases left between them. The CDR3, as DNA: TGTGCCACGCGCAGGGGGAACACTGAAGCTTTCTTT. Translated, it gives CATRRGNTEAFF.

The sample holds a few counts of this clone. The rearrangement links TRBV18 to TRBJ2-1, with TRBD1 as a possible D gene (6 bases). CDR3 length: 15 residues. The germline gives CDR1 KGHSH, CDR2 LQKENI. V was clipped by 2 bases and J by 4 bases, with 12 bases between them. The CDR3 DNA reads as TGTGCCAGCTCACCAACGAGACAGGCTTACAATGAGCAGTTCTTC. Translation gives CASSPTRQAYNEQFF. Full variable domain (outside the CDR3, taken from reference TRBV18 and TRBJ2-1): NAGVMQNPRHLVRRRGQEARLRCSPMKGHSHVYWYRQLPEEGLKFMVYLQKENIIDESGMPKERFSAEFPKEGPSILRIQQVVRGDSAAYFCASSPTRQAYNEQFFGPGTRLTVL.

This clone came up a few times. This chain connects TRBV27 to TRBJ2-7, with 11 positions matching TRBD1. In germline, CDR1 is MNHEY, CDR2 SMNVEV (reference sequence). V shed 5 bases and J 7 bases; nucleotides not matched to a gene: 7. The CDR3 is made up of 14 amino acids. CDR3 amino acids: CASSPGQGAREQYF. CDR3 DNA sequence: TGTGCCAGCAGTCCAGGACAGGGGGCGCGGGAGCAGTACTTC.

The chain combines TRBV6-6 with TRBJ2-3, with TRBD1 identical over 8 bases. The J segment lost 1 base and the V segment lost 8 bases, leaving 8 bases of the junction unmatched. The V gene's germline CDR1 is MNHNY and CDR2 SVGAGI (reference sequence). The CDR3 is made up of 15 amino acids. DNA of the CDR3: TGTGCCAGCGGGACGACAGGGGTCGGCACAGATACGCAGTATTTT. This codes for CASGTTGVGTDTQYF.

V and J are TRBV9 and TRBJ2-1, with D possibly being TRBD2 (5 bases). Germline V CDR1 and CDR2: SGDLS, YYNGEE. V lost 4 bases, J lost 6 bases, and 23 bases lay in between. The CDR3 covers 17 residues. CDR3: CASSRDVREPVVNEQFF. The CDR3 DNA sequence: TGTGCCAGCAGCCGTGATGTACGGGAACCGGTTGTCAATGAGCAGTTCTTC.

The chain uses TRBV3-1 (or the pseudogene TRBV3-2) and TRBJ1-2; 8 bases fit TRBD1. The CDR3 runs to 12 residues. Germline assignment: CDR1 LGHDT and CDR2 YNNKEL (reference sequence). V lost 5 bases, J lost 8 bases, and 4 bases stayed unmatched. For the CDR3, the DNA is TGTGCCAGCAGCGCAAGGACAGGGGGCTACACCTTC. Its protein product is CASSARTGGYTF.

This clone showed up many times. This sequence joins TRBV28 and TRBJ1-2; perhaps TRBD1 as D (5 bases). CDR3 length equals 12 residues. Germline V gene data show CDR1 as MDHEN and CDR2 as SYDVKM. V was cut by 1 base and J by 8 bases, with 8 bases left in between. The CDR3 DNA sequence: TGTGCCAGCAGTTTATCGGGGGTAGGCTACACCTTC. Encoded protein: CASSLSGVGYTF.

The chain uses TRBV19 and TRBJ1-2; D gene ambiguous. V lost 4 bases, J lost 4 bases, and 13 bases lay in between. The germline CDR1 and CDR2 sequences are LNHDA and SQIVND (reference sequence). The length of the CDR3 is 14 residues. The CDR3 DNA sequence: TGTGCCAGTAGTACCCAGATCCCCCCCTATGGCTACACCTTC. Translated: CASSTQIPPYGYTF.

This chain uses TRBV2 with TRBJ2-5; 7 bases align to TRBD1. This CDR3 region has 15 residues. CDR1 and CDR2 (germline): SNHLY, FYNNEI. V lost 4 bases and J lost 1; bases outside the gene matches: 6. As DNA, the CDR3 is TGTGCCAGCAGTGCGGGGACAGTTCCCCAAGAGACCCAGTACTTC. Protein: CASSAGTVPQETQYF.

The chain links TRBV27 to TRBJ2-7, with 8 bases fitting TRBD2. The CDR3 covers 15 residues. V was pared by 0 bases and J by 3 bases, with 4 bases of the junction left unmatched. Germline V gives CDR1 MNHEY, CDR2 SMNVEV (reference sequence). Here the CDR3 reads CASSLSYGRDYEQYF. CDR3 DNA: TGTGCCAGCAGTTTATCGTACGGGAGGGACTACGAGCAGTACTTC.

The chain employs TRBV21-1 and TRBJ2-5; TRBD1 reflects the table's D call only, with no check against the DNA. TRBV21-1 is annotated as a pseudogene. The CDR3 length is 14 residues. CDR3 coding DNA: TGTGCCAGCCCAAGGACAGGGAGTCCAGAGACCCAGTACTTC. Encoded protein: CASPRTGSPETQYF.

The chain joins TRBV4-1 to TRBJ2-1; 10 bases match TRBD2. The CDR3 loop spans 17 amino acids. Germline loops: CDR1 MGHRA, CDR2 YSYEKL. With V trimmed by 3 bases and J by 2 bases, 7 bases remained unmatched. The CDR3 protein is CASSQVGLAGAYNEQFF. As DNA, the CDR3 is TGCGCCAGCAGCCAGGTGGGCCTAGCGGGAGCCTACAATGAGCAGTTCTTC.

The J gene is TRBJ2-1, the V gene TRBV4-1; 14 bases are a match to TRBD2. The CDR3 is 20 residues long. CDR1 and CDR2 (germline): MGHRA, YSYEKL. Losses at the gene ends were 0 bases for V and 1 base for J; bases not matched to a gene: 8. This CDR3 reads CASSQDRLAGGPRSYNEQFF. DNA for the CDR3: TGCGCCAGCAGCCAAGATAGACTAGCGGGAGGGCCGCGGTCCTACAATGAGCAGTTCTTC.

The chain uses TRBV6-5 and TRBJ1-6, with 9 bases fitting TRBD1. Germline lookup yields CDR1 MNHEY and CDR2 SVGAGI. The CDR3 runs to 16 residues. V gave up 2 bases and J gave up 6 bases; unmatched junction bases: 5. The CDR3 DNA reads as TGTGCCAGCAGTTACGACGGGACAGGGCTTAATTCACCCCTCCACTTT. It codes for CASSYDGTGLNSPLHF.

The CDR3, as DNA: TGTGCCAGCTCAGTGTTACCGGGACAGGGGAAGAGACAAGAGACCCAGTACTTC. Translating gives CASSVLPGQGKRQETQYF. The chain combines TRBV18 with TRBJ2-5; TRBD1 aligns across 10 bases. Germline V lookup: CDR1 KGHSH, CDR2 LQKENI. This CDR3 is built from 18 residues. V dropped 5 bases and J dropped 2; count of bases not matched to a gene: 14.

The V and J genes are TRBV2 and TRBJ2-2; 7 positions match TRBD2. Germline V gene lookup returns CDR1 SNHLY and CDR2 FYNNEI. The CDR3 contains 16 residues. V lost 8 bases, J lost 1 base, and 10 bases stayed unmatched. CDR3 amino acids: CASWGRARKNTGELFF. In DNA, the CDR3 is TGTGCCAGCTGGGGGAGGGCCAGGAAGAACACCGGGGAGCTGTTTTTT.